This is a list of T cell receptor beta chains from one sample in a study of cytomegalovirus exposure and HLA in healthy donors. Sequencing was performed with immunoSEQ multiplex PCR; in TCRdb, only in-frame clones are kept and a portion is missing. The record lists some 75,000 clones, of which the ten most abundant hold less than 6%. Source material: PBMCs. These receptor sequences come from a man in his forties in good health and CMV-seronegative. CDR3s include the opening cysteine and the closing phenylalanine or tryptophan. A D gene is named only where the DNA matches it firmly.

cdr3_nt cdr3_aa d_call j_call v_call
TGTGCCAGCAGTTACGAGACAGGTTACGACACTGAAGCTTTCTTT CASSYETGYDTEAFF - TRBJ1-1 TRBV6-5
TGTGCCAGCTCACCAAACTCCGCAACCTACGAGCAGTACTTC CASSPNSATYEQYF - TRBJ2-7 TRBV18
TGCGCCAGCAGTCCACTCTACAATGAGCAGTTCTTC CASSPLYNEQFF - TRBJ2-1 TRBV10-2
TGTGCCAGCTCACCGGGGCAGGCGTACAATCAGCCCCAGCATTTT CASSPGQAYNQPQHF - TRBJ1-5 TRBV18
TGTGCCAGCAGCCAACTCGGGAGGAATGGCTACACCTTC CASSQLGRNGYTF - TRBJ1-2 TRBV11-2
TGTGCCAGCAGCTTACCCGGACAGGCCGCCATGGAGCAGTACTTC CASSLPGQAAMEQYF TRBD1 TRBJ2-7 TRBV5-6
TGCGCCAGCAGTGCGGGGCAAGGTACGAACGAGCAGTACTTC CASSAGQGTNEQYF - TRBJ2-7 TRBV5-1
TGCGCCAGCAGCGAACAGCGGGGTTACAATGAGCAGTTCTTC CASSEQRGYNEQFF TRBD2 TRBJ2-1 TRBV4-1
TGCGCCAGCAGCTTGGATGGGCGGGGGACCCAGTACTTC CASSLDGRGTQYF - TRBJ2-5 TRBV5-1
TGTGCCAGCAGTGAAATGGGGGACAGGGCCGGTTCACCCCTCCACTTT CASSEMGDRAGSPLHF TRBD1 TRBJ1-6 TRBV2
TGCGCCAGCAGCCAGGGGACAGTTAATCAGCCCCAGCATTTT CASSQGTVNQPQHF TRBD1 TRBJ1-5 TRBV4-3
TGTGCCATCAGTGGACCAGGGACTAGCGGGAGCGTCCCCAACACCGGGGAGCTGTTTTTT CAISGPGTSGSVPNTGELFF TRBD2 TRBJ2-2 TRBV10-3